The clone carrying this T cell receptor (beta chain) was seen ten or more times. Its antigen is unknown. This sample was taken from a study of identical twins' blood T cells. Study-level findings and limits: Shared CDR3 clonotype counts tracked mainly the product of cloneset sizes. Environmental influences on twin similarity could not be excluded.

CDR1 is KGHSH and CDR2 is LQKENI in the germline V gene. V was cut by 3 bases and J by 8 bases, with 16 bases left in between. The CDR3 consists of 15 residues. Each TCR cDNA library carried sample-specific barcodes on both ends. A single record per CDR3 protein comes from TCRdb applying MiXCR to the 5' RACE reads. The repertoire has a few hundred thousand distinct CDR3 sequences, around 30% of them found once; the top ten carry about 6%. The donors were healthy female monozygous twins, three pairs in total. The receptor comes from a woman aged 18-55 years in good health. The chain has TRBV18 and TRBJ1-4, with D perhaps matching TRBD1 (6 bases). Material: PBMCs. DNA for the CDR3: TGTGCCAGCTCACCTGGAGGGGGTGCGATGGAAAAACTGTTTTTT. Its translation: CASSPGGGAMEKLFF.